This is a list of T cell receptor beta chains from one sample in a study of CD8+ T cells in alopecia areata. Libraries were prepared by immunoSEQ multiplex PCR; TCRdb keeps only in-frame clonotypes and omits some of them. The table has about 120,000 clones, about 59% seen once. This sample comprised CD4+ T cells sorted from blood, obtained at week 4, from a patient treated with tofacitinib. The source is a human donor with alopecia areata. Both conserved end residues are part of each CDR3. Each record gives: D gene, J gene, V gene, clone size, CDR3 DNA, CDR3 protein. D genes are given only for firm matches. Clone size is not always given. Where it is, it says once, few, many or a class for expanded clones.

NA TRBJ2-7 TRBV6-1 NA TGTGCCAGCAGTGTGAGGGGCGACGAGCAGTACTTC CASSVRGDEQYF
TRBD1 TRBJ1-1 TRBV29-1 few TGCAGCGTTTCACAGGGGGCGAACACTGAAGCTTTCTTT CSVSQGANTEAFF
TRBD1 TRBJ1-3 TRBV9 few TGTGCCAGCAGCGTAGCCGGGACAGTGGATGGGAACACCATATATTTT CASSVAGTVDGNTIYF
TRBD1 TRBJ2-1 TRBV7-2 few TGTGCCAGCAGCCCCGACCGGGACAGGGTCGTAAGCACGTTCTTC CASSPDRDRVVSTFF
TRBD1 TRBJ2-7 TRBV5-4 few TGTGCCAGCAGCTACCGACAGGGGGGCTCCTACGAGCAGTACTTC CASSYRQGGSYEQYF
TRBD2 TRBJ2-1 TRBV2 NA TGTGCCAGCAGTGAATTCCCGCGGGGGACTTACAATGAGCAGTTCTTC CASSEFPRGTYNEQFF
NA TRBJ2-2 TRBV30 NA TGTGCCTGGAGATCAGACGGGTTAGGATCCGGGGAGCTGTTTTTT CAWRSDGLGSGELFF
NA TRBJ2-6 TRBV9 once TGTGCCAGCAGCGTAGCAGGGTCCGGGGCCAACGTCCTGACTTTC CASSVAGSGANVLTF
NA TRBJ2-7 TRBV29-1 few TGCAGCGGAGCGAGCTCCTACGAGCAGTACTTC CSGASSYEQYF
NA TRBJ2-7 TRBV7-2 NA TGTGCCAGCAGCTTAGAGTTTGGGGCTGTCTACGAGCAGTACTTC CASSLEFGAVYEQYF
NA TRBJ2-1 TRBV5-1 NA TGCGCCACCCAGGAGACCCCCTCCTACAATGAGCAGTTCTTC CATQETPSYNEQFF
TRBD1 TRBJ2-1 TRBV25-1 NA TGTGCCAGCAGTTCCCTGGACAGGAATAATGAGCAGTTCTTC CASSSLDRNNEQFF
NA TRBJ2-1 TRBV25-1 NA TGTGCCAGCAGTGAATACCCGTCCAACAATGAGCAGTTCTTC CASSEYPSNNEQFF
NA TRBJ1-6 TRBV5-1 few TGCGCCAGCAGCTTGACGGGGTTCCATAATTCACCCCTCCACTTT CASSLTGFHNSPLHF
NA TRBJ2-6 TRBV30 few TGTGCCTGGAGTAGCGATGGGGCCAACGTCCTGACTTTC CAWSSDGANVLTF
NA TRBJ1-5 TRBV14 NA TGTGCCAGCAGCCTCGGGAGAACGGTTGGGAATCAGCCCCAGCATTTT CASSLGRTVGNQPQHF
NA TRBJ2-2 TRBV7-9 few TGTGCCAGCAGCGCCACTAGTACCGGGGAGCTGTTTTTT CASSATSTGELFF
NA TRBJ2-3 TRBV7-2 NA TGTGCCAGCACTACCCAACTTAGCACAGATACGCAGTATTTT CASTTQLSTDTQYF
NA TRBJ2-7 TRBV27 NA TGTGCCAGCACCCCGGACAGATACGAGCAGTACTTC CASTPDRYEQYF
TRBD1 TRBJ2-5 TRBV6-1 NA TGTGCCAGCAGTGGGGACAGGGGGGGTGAGACCCAGTACTTC CASSGDRGGETQYF
NA TRBJ2-5 TRBV9 NA TGTGCCAGCAGCGCCGGACCTGTGGAAGAGACCCAGTACTTC CASSAGPVEETQYF
TRBD1 TRBJ2-7 TRBV4-3 few TGCGCCAGCAGCCAAGATCTGGGACAGGGGGACTACGAGCAGTACTTC CASSQDLGQGDYEQYF
TRBD2 TRBJ2-7 TRBV18 NA TGTGCCAGCTCACCCCGGGACTATAACTACGAGCAGTACTTC CASSPRDYNYEQYF
NA TRBJ2-7 TRBV7-2 NA TGTGCCAGCAGGGGAGAGCGCGAGCAGTACTTC CASRGEREQYF
NA TRBJ1-4 TRBV7-2 many TGTGCCAGCAGCTTATCATGGATATCAAATGAAAAACTGTTTTTT CASSLSWISNEKLFF
TRBD2 TRBJ2-7 TRBV4-3 NA TGCGCCAGCAGCCAAGATGCCCTAGCGGGGGGCCGCGAGCAGTACTTC CASSQDALAGGREQYF
TRBD2 TRBJ2-7 TRBV20-1 few TGCAGCGCTAGCGGGAGCTACGAGCAGTACTTC CSASGSYEQYF
NA TRBJ2-1 TRBV4-1 NA TGCGCCAGCAGCCAAGATTCCGTTAGCTCCTACAATGAGCAGTTCTTC CASSQDSVSSYNEQFF
NA TRBJ2-2 TRBV5-1 NA TGCGCCAGCAGCCCCCGGGCGGTAGTGGGAGCGCTTACCGGGGAGCTGTTTTTT CASSPRAVVGALTGELFF
NA TRBJ2-1 TRBV5-6 NA TGTGCCAGCAGCCGATTCGGTGAGCAGTTCTTC CASSRFGEQFF
NA TRBJ2-2 TRBV18 NA TGTGCCAGCTCACCAAGGACAGAGAACACCGGGGAGCTGTTTTTT CASSPRTENTGELFF
NA TRBJ2-4 TRBV5-1 NA TGCGCCAGCAGCATCTCCGGGCCCTCCATGAACATTCAGTACTTC CASSISGPSMNIQYF
TRBD2 TRBJ2-5 TRBV9 NA TGTGCCAGCAGCGTAGATACTAGCGGCCAAGAGACCCAGTACTTC CASSVDTSGQETQYF
TRBD1 TRBJ2-5 TRBV4-2 NA TGTGCCAGCAGCCAAGAGGGCACAGGGGGCGCAGAGACCCAGTACTTC CASSQEGTGGAETQYF
NA TRBJ2-5 TRBV15 NA TGTGCCACCAGCAGTGGGGTTGAAGAGACCCAGTACTTC CATSSGVEETQYF
NA TRBJ2-3 TRBV7-9 NA TGTGCCAGCACCTTCTTCCTTACTGGGAGCACAGATACGCAGTATTTT CASTFFLTGSTDTQYF
TRBD1 TRBJ1-5 TRBV29-1 NA TGCAGCGTTTCCACAGGGGGAGGCAATCAGCCCCAGCATTTT CSVSTGGGNQPQHF
TRBD1 TRBJ2-1 TRBV5-1 NA TGCGCCAGCAGCTTGGGGGACAGGGACAACAATGAGCAGTTCTTC CASSLGDRDNNEQFF
NA TRBJ2-4 TRBV7-9 NA TGTGCCAGCAGCCAAGTGGGGGTAGCCAAAAACATTCAGTACTTC CASSQVGVAKNIQYF
NA TRBJ1-2 TRBV19 NA TGTGCCAGTGCGGGCTGGAATGGTGGCTACACCTTC CASAGWNGGYTF
NA TRBJ1-3 TRBV7-2 NA TGTGCCAGCAGCCCCGATCAAAACGGAAACACCATATATTTT CASSPDQNGNTIYF
NA TRBJ2-3 TRBV5-1 few TGCGCCAGCAGCTTGGGAGCCACAGCGATCACAGATACGCAGTATTTT CASSLGATAITDTQYF
NA TRBJ1-2 TRBV7-9 NA TGTGCCAGCAGCTTAGAGGGAAGTCTAAGCTACACCTTC CASSLEGSLSYTF
NA TRBJ2-7 TRBV2 NA TGTGCCAGCAGTGAAGCGCTAGGGACACCGGCCTACGAGCAGTACTTC CASSEALGTPAYEQYF
NA TRBJ2-7 TRBV5-4 NA TGTGCCAGCAGCCCGCAGGCGCAAGGACGCTACGAGCAGTACTTC CASSPQAQGRYEQYF
NA TRBJ2-1 TRBV29-1 few TGCAGCGTTGAATACTGGTCTTTGAATGAGCAGTTCTTC CSVEYWSLNEQFF
NA TRBJ1-5 TRBV5-6 NA TGTGCCAGCAGTCGGGACAACAATCAGCCCCAGCATTTT CASSRDNNQPQHF
NA TRBJ1-5 TRBV2 NA TGTGCCAGCAGCAGGGATGGTCAGCCCCAGCATTTT CASSRDGQPQHF
NA TRBJ2-3 TRBV30 NA TGTGCCTGGAGTGTACGTATGAGTGATACGCAGTATTTT CAWSVRMSDTQYF
TRBD1 TRBJ2-1 TRBV27 NA TGTGCCAGCAGTAACAGGGGTCCTTTTTACAATGAGCAGTTCTTC CASSNRGPFYNEQFF
TRBD1 TRBJ2-2 TRBV28 NA TGTGCCAGCAGTTCCTATCTAACCAAAACGGGACAGTGGGGAACCGGGGAGCTGTTTTTT CASSSYLTKTGQWGTGELFF
NA TRBJ1-1 TRBV29-1 NA TGCAGCGTCGCCAAGGACACGAACACTGAAGCTTTCTTT CSVAKDTNTEAFF
NA TRBJ2-1 TRBV15 NA TGTGCCACCAGCAGGGGCGATACGGAGGATGAGCAGTTCTTC CATSRGDTEDEQFF
NA TRBJ2-5 TRBV7-9 NA TGTGCCAGCAGCCCCGCGGGGTCAGCCGAAGAGACCCAGTACTTC CASSPAGSAEETQYF
NA TRBJ2-2 TRBV25-1 NA TGTGCCAGCAGGCGGACAGCTCGGGGCACCGGGGAGCTGTTTTTT CASRRTARGTGELFF
TRBD2 TRBJ2-3 TRBV5-1 NA TGCGCCAGCAGCTTGGATAGTAGCGGGGGCCGAGGTACGCAGTATTTT CASSLDSSGGRGTQYF
NA TRBJ1-2 TRBV28 NA TGTGCCAGCAACAGCGATGGCTACACCTTC CASNSDGYTF
TRBD2 TRBJ2-1 TRBV5-1 NA TGCGCCAGCAGGCTAGCGGAAAGCTCCTACAATGAGCAGTTCTTC CASRLAESSYNEQFF
TRBD2 TRBJ2-5 TRBV6-5 NA TGTGCCAGCAGAGAGACTAGCGGAGGCAGTGGGACCCAGTACTTC CASRETSGGSGTQYF